Below, 5 T cell receptor beta chains from the same sample are listed, as sequenced in a study of blood T cells in healthy people across ages. A sample-barcoded 5' primer and a J-beta primer mix were used in a second PCR of about 6 to 11 cycles. MiXCR, applied by TCRdb to the 5' RACE reads, yields one record per CDR3 protein. The table shows 800,000 to 900,000 distinct CDR3 sequences, with about 59% occurring only once. The sample consisted of blood. The receptors come from a man aged 25-45 years in good health.

The genes are TRBV27 and TRBJ2-4; 8 positions agree with TRBD1. The J call is doubtful: the DNA matches TRBJ2-7 better. CDR1 is MNHEY, CDR2 SMNVEV, per germline (reference sequence). The CDR3 covers 17 residues. The CDR3 region has the DNA TGTGCCAGCAGGGCGGACAGGGTACTAGAAGGGTCCTACGAGCAGTACTTC. As protein: CASRADRVLEGSYEQYF.

The V gene is TRBV5-5, the J gene TRBJ2-1; TRBD2 aligns across 7 bases. J was trimmed by 0 bases and V by 4 bases; bases with no gene match: 7. Germline CDR1 reads SGHKS; CDR2 reads YYEKEE (reference sequence). The CDR3 loop spans 16 amino acids. The CDR3 is CASSPKRGSSYNEQFF. CDR3 in DNA: TGTGCCAGCAGCCCTAAGCGGGGTAGCTCCTACAATGAGCAGTTCTTC.

This chain connects TRBV7-3 to TRBJ2-4; 10 bases line up with TRBD1. The DNA end is more similar to TRBJ2-7, so the J call may be wrong. Per germline, CDR1 SGHTA and CDR2 FQGTGA. The CDR3 runs to 17 residues. CDR3 loop: CASSLTSVGQGAYEQYF. DNA of the CDR3: TGTGCCAGCAGCTTAACGAGTGTAGGACAGGGGGCCTACGAGCAGTACTTC.

V is TRBV20-1 and J is TRBJ1-2, with TRBD1 identical over 8 bases. The CDR3 is 14 amino acids. Losses at the gene ends were 4 bases for V and 8 bases for J; bases not matched to a gene: 12. CDR1 and CDR2 (germline): DFQATT, SNEGSKA (reference sequence). The DNA of the CDR3 is TGCAGTGCTACTACACCGGGACAGGTTAGGGGCTACACCTTC. As protein: CSATTPGQVRGYTF.

The J gene is TRBJ2-1, the V gene TRBV12-3 or TRBV12-4; TRBD2 agrees at 9 bases. With 10 bases clipped from V and 4 bases from J, the junction kept 5 bases outside the gene matches. The CDR3 length is 13 residues. CDR3: CATERGEYNEQFF. CDR3 sequence (DNA): TGTGCCACCGAGCGGGGGGAGTACAATGAGCAGTTCTTC.